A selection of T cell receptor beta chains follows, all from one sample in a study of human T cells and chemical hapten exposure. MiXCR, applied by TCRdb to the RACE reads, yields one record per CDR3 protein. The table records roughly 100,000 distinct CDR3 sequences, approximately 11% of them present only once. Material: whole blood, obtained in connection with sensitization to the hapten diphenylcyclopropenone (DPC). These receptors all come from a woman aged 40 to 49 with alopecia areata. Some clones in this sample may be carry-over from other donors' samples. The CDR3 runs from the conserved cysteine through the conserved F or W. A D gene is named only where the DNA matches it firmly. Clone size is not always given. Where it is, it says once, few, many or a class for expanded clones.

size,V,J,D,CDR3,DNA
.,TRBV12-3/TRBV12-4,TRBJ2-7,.,CASSPGGLRPEQYF,TGTGCCAGCAGTCCCGGGGGGCTCCGTCCCGAGCAGTACTTC
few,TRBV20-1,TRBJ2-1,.,CSATPAPSSYNEQFF,TGCAGTGCCACCCCCGCCCCCAGCTCCTACAATGAGCAGTTCTTC
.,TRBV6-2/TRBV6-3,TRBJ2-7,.,CASSYLFSPLASYEQYF,TGTGCCAGCAGTTACCTGTTCTCGCCCCTGGCCTCCTACGAGCAGTACTTC
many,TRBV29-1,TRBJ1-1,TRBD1,CSVTRGGNTEAFF,TGCAGCGTAACCAGGGGGGGGAACACTGAAGCTTTCTTT
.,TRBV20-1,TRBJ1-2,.,CSARGRGAASSTRGYTF,TGCAGTGCTAGAGGACGGGGGGCAGCGAGTTCGACGAGAGGCTACACCTTC
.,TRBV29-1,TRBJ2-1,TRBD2,CSVEDERGLYNEQFF,TGCAGCGTTGAAGACGAGCGGGGACTCTACAATGAGCAGTTCTTC
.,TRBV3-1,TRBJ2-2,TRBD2,CASRDTSGGPGGELFF,TGTGCCAGCAGGGATACTAGCGGGGGTCCTGGTGGGGAGCTGTTTTTT
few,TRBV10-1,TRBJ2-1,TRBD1,CASSADRGQFF,TGCGCCAGCAGCGCGGACAGGGGGCAGTTCTTC
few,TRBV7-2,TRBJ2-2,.,CASKKVGGELFF,TGTGCCAGCAAAAAGGTCGGCGGGGAGCTGTTTTTT
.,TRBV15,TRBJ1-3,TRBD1,CATSRADRVIGNTIYF,TGTGCCACCAGCAGAGCGGACAGGGTTATTGGAAACACCATATATTTT
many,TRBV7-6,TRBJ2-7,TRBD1,CASVSGTAEQYF,TGTGCCAGCGTTTCCGGGACAGCCGAGCAGTACTTC
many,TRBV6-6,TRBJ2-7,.,CASTGLDYEQYF,TGTGCCAGCACGGGTCTCGACTACGAGCAGTACTTC
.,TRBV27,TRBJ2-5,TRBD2,CASSPYPNGLAGEIETQYF,TGTGCCAGCAGTCCCTACCCCAATGGACTAGCGGGAGAGATAGAGACCCAGTACTTC
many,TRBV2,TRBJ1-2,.,CASSEALGYGYTF,TGTGCCAGCAGTGAAGCGCTTGGCTATGGCTACACCTTC
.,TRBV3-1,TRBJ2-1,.,CASRERAASYNEQFF,TGTGCCAGCAGAGAACGGGCGGCCTCCTACAATGAGCAGTTCTTC
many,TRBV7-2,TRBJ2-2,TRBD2,CASSIGLAGRTGANTGELFF,TGTGCCAGCAGCATCGGACTAGCGGGCAGAACCGGGGCGAACACCGGGGAGCTGTTTTTT
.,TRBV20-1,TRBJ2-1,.,CSVPGAHTQNEQFF,TGCAGTGTCCCGGGGGCCCACACCCAAAATGAGCAGTTCTTC
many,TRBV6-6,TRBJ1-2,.,CASSYYGYTF,TGTGCCAGCAGTTACTATGGCTACACCTTC
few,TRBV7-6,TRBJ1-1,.,CASSLALGGVRTEAFF,TGTGCCAGCAGCTTAGCGCTGGGGGGAGTCCGGACTGAAGCTTTCTTT
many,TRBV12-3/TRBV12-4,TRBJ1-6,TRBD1,CASSSGRGRSPLHF,TGTGCCAGCAGTTCGGGCAGGGGGCGGTCACCCCTCCACTTT
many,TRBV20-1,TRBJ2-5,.,CSASQGLTEGKTQYF,TGCAGTGCTAGCCAGGGCCTGACCGAAGGGAAGACCCAGTACTTC
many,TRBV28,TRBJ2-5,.,CASSLSQESQETQYF,TGTGCCAGCAGTTTGTCCCAGGAGTCCCAAGAGACCCAGTACTTC
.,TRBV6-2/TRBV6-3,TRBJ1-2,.,CASSYGDGVYGYTF,TGTGCCAGCAGTTACGGGGACGGGGTCTATGGCTACACCTTC
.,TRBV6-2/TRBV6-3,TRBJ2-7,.,CASSYDRNYEQYF,TGTGCCAGCAGTTACGACAGAAACTACGAGCAGTACTTC
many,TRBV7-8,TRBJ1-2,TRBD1,CASRRQGAWNGYTF,TGTGCCAGCAGACGACAGGGGGCCTGGAATGGCTACACCTTC
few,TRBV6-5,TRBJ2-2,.,CASSYVSRGTGELFF,TGTGCCAGCAGTTACGTATCCCGGGGCACCGGGGAGCTGTTTTTT
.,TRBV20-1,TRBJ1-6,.,CSAKGPGTRHSPLHF,TGCAGTGCTAAGGGACCAGGGACACGCCATTCACCCCTCCACTTT
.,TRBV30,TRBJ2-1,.,CASPIVGEGQFF,TGTGCCTCCCCAATAGTGGGCGAAGGGCAGTTCTTC
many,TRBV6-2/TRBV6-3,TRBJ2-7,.,CASVVEPNYEQYF,TGTGCCAGCGTGGTGGAGCCAAACTACGAGCAGTACTTC
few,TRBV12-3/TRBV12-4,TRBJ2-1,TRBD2,CASSSSRLAGGHEQFF,TGTGCCAGCAGTTCCTCCCGACTAGCGGGGGGCCATGAGCAGTTCTTC
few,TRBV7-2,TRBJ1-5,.,CASSLGVNQPQHF,TGTGCCAGCAGCTTAGGGGTGAATCAGCCCCAGCATTTT
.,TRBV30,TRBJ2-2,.,CAWTNTGELFF,TGTGCCTGGACTAACACCGGGGAGCTGTTTTTT
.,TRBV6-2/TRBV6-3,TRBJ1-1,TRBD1,CASRRTGQGAEAFF,TGTGCCAGCAGGCGCACGGGACAGGGGGCTGAAGCTTTCTTT
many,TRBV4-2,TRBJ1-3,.,CASSQGPDSGNTIYF,TGTGCCAGCAGCCAAGGACCGGACTCTGGAAACACCATATATTTT
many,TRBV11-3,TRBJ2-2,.,CASSWGVTGELFF,TGTGCCAGCAGCTGGGGCGTCACCGGGGAGCTGTTTTTT
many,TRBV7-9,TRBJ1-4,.,CASSAPNEKLFF,TGTGCCAGCAGCGCCCCTAATGAAAAACTGTTTTTT
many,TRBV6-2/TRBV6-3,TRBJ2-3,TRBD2,CASTNLAGERTDTQYF,TGTGCCAGCACCAATCTAGCGGGGGAACGCACAGATACGCAGTATTTT
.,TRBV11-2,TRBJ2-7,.,CASSLGDSGVYEQYF,TGTGCCAGCAGCTTAGGCGATAGCGGCGTTTACGAGCAGTACTTC
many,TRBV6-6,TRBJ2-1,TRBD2,CASSFLRGDSYNEQFF,TGTGCCAGCAGTTTCCTTCGGGGGGATTCCTACAATGAGCAGTTCTTC
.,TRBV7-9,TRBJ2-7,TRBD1,CASSSAGGKEQYF,TGTGCCAGCAGCTCCGCAGGGGGCAAGGAGCAGTACTTC
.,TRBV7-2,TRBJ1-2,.,CASSLDRSTNYGYTF,TGTGCCAGCAGCTTAGACAGATCAACTAACTATGGCTACACCTTC
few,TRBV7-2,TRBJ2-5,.,CASSLRGAAGAQYF,TGTGCCAGCAGCTTGCGAGGGGCGGCAGGGGCACAGTACTTC
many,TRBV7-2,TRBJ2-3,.,CASSQGHGATDTQYF,TGTGCCAGCAGCCAAGGGCACGGGGCGACAGATACGCAGTATTTT
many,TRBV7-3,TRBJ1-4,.,CASSSPPTYEKLFF,TGTGCCAGCAGTTCCCCTCCGACCTACGAAAAACTGTTTTTT
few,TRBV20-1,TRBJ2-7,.,CSAYKTGIYEQYF,TGCAGTGCTTATAAGACAGGCATCTACGAGCAGTACTTC
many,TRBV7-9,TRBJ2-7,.,CASSLPSSYEQYF,TGTGCCAGCAGCCTGCCCAGCTCCTACGAGCAGTACTTC
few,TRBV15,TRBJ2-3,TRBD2,CATSRDPLAAYTDTQYF,TGTGCCACCAGCAGAGATCCGCTAGCGGCCTACACAGATACGCAGTATTTT
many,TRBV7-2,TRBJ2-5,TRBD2,CASSLGVAGGPQETQYF,TGTGCCAGCAGCTTAGGGGTAGCGGGGGGCCCGCAAGAGACCCAGTACTTC
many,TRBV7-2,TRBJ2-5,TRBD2,CASSLDASGKQETQYF,TGTGCCAGCAGCTTAGACGCTAGCGGCAAGCAAGAGACCCAGTACTTC
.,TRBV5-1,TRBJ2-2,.,CASSSFQGSTGELFF,TGCGCCAGCAGCTCCTTCCAGGGATCCACCGGGGAGCTGTTTTTT
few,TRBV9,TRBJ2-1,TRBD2,CASSVMSSGNEQFF,TGTGCCAGCAGCGTAATGTCTAGCGGCAATGAGCAGTTCTTC
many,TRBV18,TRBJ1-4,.,CASSPGGKLFF,TGTGCCAGCTCACCAGGAGGAAAACTGTTTTTT
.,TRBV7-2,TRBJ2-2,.,CASSLQQNTGELFF,TGTGCCAGCAGCTTACAACAGAACACCGGGGAGCTGTTTTTT
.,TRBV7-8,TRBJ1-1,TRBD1,CASSLAKRAGGASTEAFF,TGTGCCAGCAGCTTAGCAAAGAGGGCAGGGGGCGCGAGTACTGAAGCTTTCTTT
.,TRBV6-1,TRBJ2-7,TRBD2,CASSEAHILIRTSGPYEQYF,TGTGCCAGCAGTGAAGCCCACATCTTAATAAGGACTAGCGGCCCCTACGAGCAGTACTTC